Given below is one T cell receptor beta chain in context. The data belong to a study of cytomegalovirus exposure and HLA in healthy donors. The primer mix had 60 Vbeta and 13 Jbeta primers. Profiling relied on immunoSEQ multiplex PCR, and the TCRdb table lists in-frame clones only, not all of them. The repertoire holds approximately 150,000 clones, with around 80% as singletons. The germline V gene has CDR1 SGHRS and CDR2 YFSETQ. The CDR3 consists of 14 residues. V was cut by 2 bases and J by 7 bases, with 10 bases left in between. The sequence derives from a woman aged 35 to 49 in good health and CMV-seronegative. J is TRBJ1-6 and V is TRBV5-1, with D possibly TRBD1 on 6 matching bases. What was sequenced was PBMCs. The CDR3 DNA reads as TGCGCCAGCAGCTTCCGGACAGAGAATTCACCCCTCCACTTT. Amino acid sequence: CASSFRTENSPLHF.